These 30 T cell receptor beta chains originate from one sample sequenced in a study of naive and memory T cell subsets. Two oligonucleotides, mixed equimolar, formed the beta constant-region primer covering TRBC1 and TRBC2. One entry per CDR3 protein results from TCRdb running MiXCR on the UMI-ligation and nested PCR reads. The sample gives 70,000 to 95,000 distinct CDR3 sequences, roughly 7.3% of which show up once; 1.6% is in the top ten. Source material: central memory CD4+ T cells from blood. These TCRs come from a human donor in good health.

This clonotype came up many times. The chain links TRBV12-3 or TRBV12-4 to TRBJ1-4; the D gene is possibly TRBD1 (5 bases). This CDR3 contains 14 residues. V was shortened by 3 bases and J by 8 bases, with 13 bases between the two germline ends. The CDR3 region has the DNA TGTGCCAGCAGTTTGGGGCAGGGTGGCGAAAAACTGTTTTTT. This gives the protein CASSLGQGGEKLFF.

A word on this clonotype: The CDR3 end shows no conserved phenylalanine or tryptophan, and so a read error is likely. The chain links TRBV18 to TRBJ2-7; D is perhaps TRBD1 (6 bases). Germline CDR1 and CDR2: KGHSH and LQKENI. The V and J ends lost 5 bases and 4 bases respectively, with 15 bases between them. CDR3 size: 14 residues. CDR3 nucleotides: TGTGCCAGCTCATCGCTCGGACAGACGTACGAGCAGTACTCC. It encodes CASSSLGQTYEQYS.

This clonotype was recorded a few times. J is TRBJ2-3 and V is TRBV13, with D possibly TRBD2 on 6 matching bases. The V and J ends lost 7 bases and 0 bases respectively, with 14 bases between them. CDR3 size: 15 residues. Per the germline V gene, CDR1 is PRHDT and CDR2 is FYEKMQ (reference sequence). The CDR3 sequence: CASTGGVLSTDTQYF. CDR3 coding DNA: TGTGCCAGCACCGGAGGGGTTCTCAGCACAGATACGCAGTATTTT.

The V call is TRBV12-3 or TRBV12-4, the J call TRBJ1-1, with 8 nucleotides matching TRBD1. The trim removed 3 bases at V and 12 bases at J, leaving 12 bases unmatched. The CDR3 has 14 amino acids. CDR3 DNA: TGTGCCAGCAGTTTCAAATCTGAGACAGGGGAACCTTTCTTT. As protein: CASSFKSETGEPFF.

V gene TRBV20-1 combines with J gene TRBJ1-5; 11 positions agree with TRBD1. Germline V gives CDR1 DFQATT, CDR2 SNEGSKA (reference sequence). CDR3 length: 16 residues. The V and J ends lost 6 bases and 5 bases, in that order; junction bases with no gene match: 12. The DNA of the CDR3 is TGCAGTGCGCCTCTTCGGGACAGGGGGTATGATCAGCCCCAGCATTTT. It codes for CSAPLRDRGYDQPQHF.

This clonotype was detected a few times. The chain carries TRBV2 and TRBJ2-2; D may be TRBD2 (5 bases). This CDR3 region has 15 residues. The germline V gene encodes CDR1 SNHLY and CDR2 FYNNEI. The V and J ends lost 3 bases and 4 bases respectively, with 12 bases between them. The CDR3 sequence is CASSDGQAGTGELFF. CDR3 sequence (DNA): TGTGCCAGCAGTGACGGCCAGGCGGGCACCGGGGAGCTGTTTTTT.

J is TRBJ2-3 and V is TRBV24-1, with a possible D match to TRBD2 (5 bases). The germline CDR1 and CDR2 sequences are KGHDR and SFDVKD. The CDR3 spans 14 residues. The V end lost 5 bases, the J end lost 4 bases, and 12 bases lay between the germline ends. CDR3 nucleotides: TGTGCCACCAGTGGCTATTTCGGGGCAGATACGCAGTATTTT. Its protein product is CATSGYFGADTQYF.

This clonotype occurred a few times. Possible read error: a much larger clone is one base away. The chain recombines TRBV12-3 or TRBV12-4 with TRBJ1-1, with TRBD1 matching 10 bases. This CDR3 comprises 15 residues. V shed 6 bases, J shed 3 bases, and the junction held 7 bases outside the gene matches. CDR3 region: CASRPGQGCYTEAFF. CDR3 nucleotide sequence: TGTGCCAGCAGACCGGGACAGGGGTGTTACACTGAAGCTTTCTTT.

The CDR3 spells CASSPSRRELFF. CDR3 in DNA: TGTGCCAGCAGCCCTAGTCGTAGGGAGCTGTTTTTT. The chain recombines TRBV11-2 with TRBJ2-2; D is undetermined. V lost 5 bases and J 9 bases, leaving 10 bases between the germline ends. Germline lookup yields CDR1 SGHAT and CDR2 FQNNGV. The CDR3 is 12 residues long.

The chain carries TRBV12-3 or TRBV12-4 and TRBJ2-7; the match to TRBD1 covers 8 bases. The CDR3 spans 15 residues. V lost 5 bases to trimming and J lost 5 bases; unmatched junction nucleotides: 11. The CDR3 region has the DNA TGTGCCAGCAGTCGCCAGGGGGCAGGGGGGAACGAGCAGTACTTC. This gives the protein CASSRQGAGGNEQYF.

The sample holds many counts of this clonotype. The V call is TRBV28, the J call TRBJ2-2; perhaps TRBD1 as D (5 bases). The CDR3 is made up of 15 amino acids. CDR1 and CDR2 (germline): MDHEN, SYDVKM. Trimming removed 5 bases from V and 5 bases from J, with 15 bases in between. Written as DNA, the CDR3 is TGTGCCAGCAGTAGCCACAGGTCTATAACCGGGGAGCTGTTTTTT. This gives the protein CASSSHRSITGELFF.

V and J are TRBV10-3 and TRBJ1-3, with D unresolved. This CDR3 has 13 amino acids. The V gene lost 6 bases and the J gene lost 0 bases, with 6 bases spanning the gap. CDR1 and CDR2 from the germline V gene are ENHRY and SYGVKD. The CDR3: CAIRESSGNTIYF. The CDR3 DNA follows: TGTGCCATCAGGGAAAGCTCTGGAAACACCATATATTTT.

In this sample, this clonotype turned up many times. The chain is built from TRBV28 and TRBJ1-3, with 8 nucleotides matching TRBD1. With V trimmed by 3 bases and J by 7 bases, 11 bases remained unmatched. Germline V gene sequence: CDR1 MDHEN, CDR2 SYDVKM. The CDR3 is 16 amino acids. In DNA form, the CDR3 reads TGTGCCAGCAGTTTTAGCTTCGCAGGGGGCATCAACACCATATATTTT. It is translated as CASSFSFAGGINTIYF.

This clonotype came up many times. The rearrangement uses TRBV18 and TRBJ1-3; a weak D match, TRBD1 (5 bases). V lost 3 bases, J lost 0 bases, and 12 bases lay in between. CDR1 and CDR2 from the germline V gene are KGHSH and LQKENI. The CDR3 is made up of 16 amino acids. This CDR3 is CASSPPGPNSGNTIYF. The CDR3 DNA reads TGTGCCAGCTCACCTCCGGGACCGAACTCTGGAAACACCATATATTTT.

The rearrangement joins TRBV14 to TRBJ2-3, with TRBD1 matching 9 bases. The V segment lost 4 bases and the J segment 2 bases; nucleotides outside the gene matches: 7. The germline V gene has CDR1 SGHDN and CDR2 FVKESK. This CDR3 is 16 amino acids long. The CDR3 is CASSRWTGENTDTQYF. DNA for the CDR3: TGTGCCAGCAGCCGCTGGACAGGGGAAAACACAGATACGCAGTATTTT.

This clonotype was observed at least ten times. CDR3 sequence reads: CASSSTSGGVTQYF. DNA of the CDR3: TGTGCCAGCAGCTCGACTAGCGGGGGTGTGACCCAGTACTTC. The rearrangement links TRBV7-2 to TRBJ2-5; 12 positions agree with TRBD2. V lost 4 bases, J lost 7 bases, and 4 bases stayed unmatched. Germline CDR1 reads SGHTA; CDR2 reads FQGNSA. The CDR3 sequence is 14 residues long.

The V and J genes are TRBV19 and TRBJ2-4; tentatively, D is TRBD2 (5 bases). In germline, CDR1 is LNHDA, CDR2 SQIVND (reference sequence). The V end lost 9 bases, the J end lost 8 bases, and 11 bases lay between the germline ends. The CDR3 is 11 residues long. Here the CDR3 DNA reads TGTGCCAGCCGTTCCGGGGACATTCAGTACTTC. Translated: CASRSGDIQYF.

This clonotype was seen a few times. This chain's CDR3 is CASSLGLAGLTQYF. CDR3 bases: TGTGCCAGCAGCCTAGGACTAGCGGGACTAACGCAGTATTTT. The chain employs TRBV7-8 and TRBJ2-3, with 12 bases aligning to TRBD2. Germline values: CDR1 SGHVS, CDR2 FQNEAQ. The CDR3 spans 14 residues. The trim removed 5 bases at V and 9 bases at J, leaving 6 bases unmatched.

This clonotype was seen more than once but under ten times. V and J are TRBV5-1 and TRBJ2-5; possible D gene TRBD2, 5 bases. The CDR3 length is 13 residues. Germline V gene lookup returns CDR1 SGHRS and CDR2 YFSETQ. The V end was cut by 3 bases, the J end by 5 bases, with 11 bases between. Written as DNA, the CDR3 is TGCGCCAGCAGCTCCCAGTCGGGGGAGACCCAGTACTTC. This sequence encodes CASSSQSGETQYF.

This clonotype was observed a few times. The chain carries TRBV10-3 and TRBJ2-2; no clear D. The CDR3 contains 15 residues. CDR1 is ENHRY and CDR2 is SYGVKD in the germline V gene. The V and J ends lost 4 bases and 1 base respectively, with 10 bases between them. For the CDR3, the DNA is TGTGCCATCAGTGCCGCGGAACTGAACACCGGGGAGCTGTTTTTT. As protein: CAISAAELNTGELFF.

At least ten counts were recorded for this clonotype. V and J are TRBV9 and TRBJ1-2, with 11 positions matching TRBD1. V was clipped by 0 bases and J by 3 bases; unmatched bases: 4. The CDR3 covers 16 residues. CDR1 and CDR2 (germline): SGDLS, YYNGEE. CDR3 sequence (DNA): TGTGCCAGCAGCGTAGGAGGACAGGGGGCTTACTATGGCTACACCTTC. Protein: CASSVGGQGAYYGYTF.

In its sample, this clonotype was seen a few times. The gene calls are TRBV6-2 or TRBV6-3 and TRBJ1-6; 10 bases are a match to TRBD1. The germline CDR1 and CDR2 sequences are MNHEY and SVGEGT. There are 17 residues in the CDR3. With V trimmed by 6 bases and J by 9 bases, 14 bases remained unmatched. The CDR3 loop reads CASSRSGTGVRGSPLHF. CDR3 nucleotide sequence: TGTGCCAGCAGCCGCTCCGGGACAGGGGTGCGAGGTTCACCCCTCCACTTT.

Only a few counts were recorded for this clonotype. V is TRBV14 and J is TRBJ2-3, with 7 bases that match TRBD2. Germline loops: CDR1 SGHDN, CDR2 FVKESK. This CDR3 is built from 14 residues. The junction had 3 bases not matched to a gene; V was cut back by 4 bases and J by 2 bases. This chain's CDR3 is CASSPAGVTDTQYF. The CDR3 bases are TGTGCCAGCAGCCCCGCGGGGGTCACAGATACGCAGTATTTT.

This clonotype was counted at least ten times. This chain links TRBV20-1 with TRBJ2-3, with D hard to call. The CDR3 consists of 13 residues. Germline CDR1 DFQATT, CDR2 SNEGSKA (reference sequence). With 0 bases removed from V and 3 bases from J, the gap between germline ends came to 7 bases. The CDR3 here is CSARDEMTDTQYF. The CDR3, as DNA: TGCAGTGCTAGAGATGAAATGACAGATACGCAGTATTTT.

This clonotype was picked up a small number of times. The CDR3 DNA follows: TGTGCCAGCAGAAAGACAGGGCTACGTTACAATGAGCAGTTCTTC. Translation: CASRKTGLRYNEQFF. J is TRBJ2-1 and V is TRBV12-3 or TRBV12-4; 7 nucleotides align to TRBD1. V lost 6 bases, J lost 4 bases, and 9 bases stayed unmatched. CDR3 length: 15 residues.

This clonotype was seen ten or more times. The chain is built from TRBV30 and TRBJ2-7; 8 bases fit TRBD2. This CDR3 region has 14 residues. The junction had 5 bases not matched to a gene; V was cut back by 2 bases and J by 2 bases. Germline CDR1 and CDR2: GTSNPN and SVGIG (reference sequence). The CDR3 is CAWSLRGGAYEQYF. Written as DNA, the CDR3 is TGTGCCTGGAGTCTACGGGGGGGAGCCTACGAGCAGTACTTC.

The CDR3 reads CASSLTGGDQPQHF. The CDR3 bases are TGTGCCAGCAGCTTGACAGGGGGAGATCAGCCCCAGCATTTT. This chain links TRBV7-2 with TRBJ1-5; 9 nucleotides agree with TRBD1. From germline, CDR1 is SGHTA and CDR2 FQGNSA. The V and J ends lost 3 bases and 5 bases, in that order; junction bases with no gene match: 2. The CDR3 is made up of 14 amino acids.

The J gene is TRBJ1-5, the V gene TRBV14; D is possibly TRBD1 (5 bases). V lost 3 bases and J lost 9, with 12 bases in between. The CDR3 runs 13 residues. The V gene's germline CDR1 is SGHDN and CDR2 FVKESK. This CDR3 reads CASSQTRESPQHF. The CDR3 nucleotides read TGTGCCAGCAGCCAGACCAGGGAATCGCCCCAGCATTTT.

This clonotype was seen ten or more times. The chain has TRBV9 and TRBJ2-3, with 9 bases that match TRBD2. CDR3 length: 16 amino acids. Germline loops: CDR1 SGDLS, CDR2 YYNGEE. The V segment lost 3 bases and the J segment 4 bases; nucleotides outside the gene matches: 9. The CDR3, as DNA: TGTGCCAGCAGCGCGCGGGAGGGAAGCAGGGCAGATACGCAGTATTTT. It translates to CASSAREGSRADTQYF.

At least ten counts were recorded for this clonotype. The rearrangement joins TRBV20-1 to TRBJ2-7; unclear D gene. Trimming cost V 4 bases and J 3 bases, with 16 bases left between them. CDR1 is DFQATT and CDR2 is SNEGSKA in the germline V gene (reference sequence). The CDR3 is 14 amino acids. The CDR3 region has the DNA TGCAGTGCTACCCGGCCCCAGGATGTCTACGAGCAGTACTTC. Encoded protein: CSATRPQDVYEQYF.